This TCR beta chain originates from a study of Ad26.COV2.S vaccination and SARS-CoV-2 variants (dated by TCRdb to the early 2020s). About the investigation overall: Donors in the vaccine arm were drawn from COV1001, a phase I-IIa trial of Ad26.COV2.S in healthy adults that was multicentre, randomized, double-blind and placebo-controlled. Trial participants were randomized into five groups of five, in which low-dose or high-dose Ad26.COV2.S was given once or twice, or placebo was given on both occasions. Investigators remained blinded to trial group allocation during experiments and outcome assessment. A total of roughly 32 samples were included in the TCR-sequenced set, comprising around 19 Ad26.COV2.S vaccine recipients, 5 placebo recipients and 8 SARS-CoV-2 convalescent individuals. TCRbeta repertoire sequencing was used to assess the specificity and breadth of SARS-CoV-2-reactive T cell receptors after Ad26.COV2.S vaccination. Ad26.COV2.S was administered intramuscularly at 5 x 10^10 or 1 x 10^11 viral particles, either as a single shot or as two shots given 56 days apart.

The treatment or condition label of this sample denotes: 19 received Ad26.COV2.S at low or high dose, single or two shots; several received placebo; per-sample allocation not given. For vaccine and placebo recipients, the sequenced repertoires came from samples collected on day 63 after the first injection. Cohort 1b enrolled roughly 25 adults aged 18-55 years at a single site in Boston, USA, between 29 July and 7 August 2020. As a vaccine, Ad26.COV2.S was a replication-incompetent adenovirus type 26 vector that expressed a prefusion-stabilized SARS-CoV-2 spike protein derived from the original Wuhan strain. A word on this clone: Its cognate antigen has yet to be identified. The input lacks base qualities; no much larger clone sits a single base away.

V drops 0 bases and J drops 9 bases, leaving 14 bases in between. CDR1 SGHRS and CDR2 YFSETQ are derived from the germline V gene. Including cysteine and phenylalanine, the CDR3 has 14 amino acids. CDR3 DNA is the only sequence kept; it has 42 bases, read in frame from the first base. The immunoSEQ Assay was used to sequence TCRbeta CDR3 regions. After extraction, genomic DNA underwent amplification by bias-controlled multiplex PCR, followed by high-throughput sequencing. Per the source publication's procedure: To quantify the absolute abundance of every unique TCRbeta CDR3 region, sequences were collapsed and filtered. T cell fraction was estimated by normalization of TCRbeta template counts to usable DNA, with usable DNA being measured through amplification of reference genes present in all nucleated cells. Repertoire TCRs were annotated as SARS-CoV-2-specific by exact matching of V gene, CDR3 amino acid sequence and J gene to a known reactive TCR set. The reference SARS-CoV-2 TCR set was obtained from MIRA and was filtered for enrichment in COVID-19-positive ImmuneCODE repertoires, whereby public or cross-reactive TCRs were removed. Based on the MIRA antigens, annotated TCRs were further analysed at the level of specific ORF or position within ORF. Depth was the summed frequency of annotated unique rearrangements, while breadth was defined as annotated unique rearrangements over total unique productive rearrangements. Two-sided Wilcoxon rank-sum tests were used to compare TCR breadth between groups. Held by TCRdb, this immuneACCESS table contains in-frame sequences only and omits some clones. Under half of the omission traces to an unresolved V gene where checked; the cause of the rest is unknown. The D gene and trimming were derived from the DNA, and the V and J assignments and clone size from that table. This sample comprises over 300,000 clones, 83% of them detected only once. The ten biggest clones cover nearly 7.5% of the sample.

What the work shows at the level of the full study, not this receptor alone: The study was not powered for comparison of responses between vaccine doses or regimens. Compared with placebo recipients, Ad26.COV2.S recipients showed higher spike-specific TCR breadth (P = 0.0014). Non-spike TCR breadth was comparable between vaccine and placebo recipients, consistent with the vaccine containing only spike. The authors noted that total T cell responses may have been underestimated by the TCR breadth and depth analyses. Substantial breadth of spike-specific CD8+ and CD4+ T cell responses was reported after vaccination.

The source is a person between 18 and 65 years old who received the Ad26.COV2.S COVID-19 vaccine or a placebo. The material was peripheral blood, obtained in a trial of Ad26.COV2.S vaccine versus placebo. The receptor chain draws on TRBV5-1 and TRBJ2-3; the D element might be TRBD1 or TRBD2, as each aligns at 7 bases. The DNA sequence is given as TGCGCCAGCAGCTTGGAGGGGGCCGGGGGGACGCAGTATTTT. It is translated as CASSLEGAGGTQYF.